The 10 T cell receptor beta chains in this list originate from one sample, sequenced in a study of blood T cells in healthy people across ages. A second PCR of roughly 6 to 12 cycles used a sample-barcoded 5' primer and a J-beta primer mix. MiXCR, applied by TCRdb to the 5' RACE reads, yields one record per CDR3 protein. This table has some 760,000 distinct CDR3 sequences, about 25% appearing once. These data also featured in a second study, about T cells of mothers and their children.

Sequenced input: blood. These receptors originate from a boy aged 5-17 years in good health.

This clonotype has just a few counts. The chain links TRBV28 to TRBJ2-6; 8 bases align to TRBD1. Looked up from germline, CDR1 is MDHEN and CDR2 is SYDVKM. V trimming: 7 bases; J trimming: 4 bases; junction bases outside the gene matches: 9. This CDR3 is built from 16 residues. CDR3 sequence (DNA): TGTGCCAGCATCCCACTCAGGGGGCGGGGGGCCAACGTCCTGACTTTC. This translates into CASIPLRGRGANVLTF.

This clonotype was observed a handful of times. V gene TRBV11-1 combines with J gene TRBJ2-2; 8 bases match TRBD1. The V gene's germline CDR1 is SGHAT and CDR2 FQDESV (reference sequence). The length of the CDR3 is 16 residues. The V segment lost 5 bases and the J segment 4 bases; nucleotides outside the gene matches: 9. CDR3 amino acids: CASSLGQGARTGELFF. Here the CDR3 DNA reads TGTGCCAGCAGCCTTGGGCAGGGGGCGCGCACCGGGGAGCTGTTTTTT. Based on the CDR3 plus reference TRBV11-1 and TRBJ2-2, the full variable domain is EAEVAQSPRYKITEKSQAVAFWCDPISGHATLYWYRQILGQGPELLVQFQDESVVDDSQLPKDRFSAERLKGVDSTLKIQPAELGDSAMYLCASSLGQGARTGELFFGEGSRLTVL.

V and J are TRBV24-1 and TRBJ1-2, with D perhaps matching TRBD1 (6 bases). The ends were cut back, 9 bases at V and 8 bases at J, with 12 bases in the middle. Germline CDR1 and CDR2: KGHDR and SFDVKD. This CDR3 region has 11 residues. The CDR3, as DNA: TGTGCCACCGCGGGGGCGGGAGGCTACACCTTC. It translates to CATAGAGGYTF.

CDR3 sequence (DNA): TGCAGCGTTGAAGATGAGGAAAAAGAGACCCAGTACTTC. Its protein product is CSVEDEEKETQYF. This chain links TRBV29-1 with TRBJ2-5; no definite D call. This CDR3 is 13 amino acids long. Trimming stripped 0 bases from V and 3 bases from J, with 8 bases between. CDR1 SQVTM and CDR2 ANQGSEA come from the germline V gene.

The J gene is TRBJ1-1, the V gene TRBV7-3; possible D gene TRBD1, 5 bases. This CDR3 spans 13 amino acids. Germline CDR1 and CDR2: SGHTA and FQGTGA. Trimming took 2 bases from V and 11 from J, leaving 15 bases between them. DNA for the CDR3: TGTGCCAGCAGCTTAGATGGGGCGATTGATGCTTTCTTT. Residues: CASSLDGAIDAFF.

The chain is built from TRBV5-6 and TRBJ2-5; a possible D gene is TRBD1 (6 bases). The J call may be incorrect, as the DNA end agrees better with TRBJ2-7. This CDR3 spans 14 amino acids. CDR1 and CDR2 from the germline V gene are SGHDT and YYEEEE. As DNA, the CDR3 is TGTGCCAGCAGCCCCGAATACAGGGACACCGAGCAGTACTTC. Translation gives CASSPEYRDTEQYF.

This chain links TRBV13 with TRBJ1-1; D not certain. Germline V gene data show CDR1 as PRHDT and CDR2 as FYEKMQ (reference sequence). The V and J ends lost 4 bases and 1 base respectively, with 10 bases between them. The CDR3 consists of 14 residues. The CDR3 DNA reads as TGTGCCAGCAGCTCCGACCTCACGAACACTGAAGCTTTCTTT. It yields the protein CASSSDLTNTEAFF.

In this sample, this clonotype turned up a few times. The chain uses TRBV7-9 and TRBJ2-1; 9 nucleotides match TRBD2. V lost 2 bases and J lost 8; bases outside the gene matches: 4. The CDR3 runs 14 residues. Germline assignment: CDR1 SEHNR and CDR2 FQNEAQ (reference sequence). CDR3: CASSLLVAGDEQFF. The CDR3 nucleotides are TGTGCCAGCAGCTTATTGGTAGCGGGAGATGAGCAGTTCTTC.

The rearrangement links TRBV6-6 to TRBJ1-2; D remains unclear. CDR1 MNHNY and CDR2 SVGAGI come from the germline V gene (reference sequence). This CDR3 contains 13 residues. The ends were cut back, 5 bases at V and 0 bases at J, with 7 bases in the middle. CDR3 coding DNA: TGTGCCAGCAGTCCGCCTGCTAACTATGGCTACACCTTC. Amino acids: CASSPPANYGYTF.

A few counts support this clonotype. The J gene is TRBJ2-7, the V gene TRBV29-1; D is possibly TRBD2 (6 bases). Germline assignment: CDR1 SQVTM and CDR2 ANQGSEA. V was trimmed by 7 bases and J by 7 bases, leaving 17 bases between them. This CDR3 comprises 12 residues. CDR3 coding DNA: TGCAGCGGCGGGACGGGGGATCGAGAGCAGTACTTC. Amino acid sequence: CSGGTGDREQYF.